The clone carrying this T cell receptor beta chain came up once. The sample belongs to a study of T cells in localized non-small cell lung cancer. TCRdb's table, derived via immunoSEQ multiplex PCR, lists solely in-frame clones and lacks some. Among some 39,000 clones listed, roughly 77% were seen once. The CDR3 contains 15 residues. Germline trimming cut 4 bases from V and 7 bases from J; bases unmatched to any gene: 6. Per the germline V gene, CDR1 is SGHRS and CDR2 is YFSETQ. The clonotype originates from a woman aged 35 to 70 with stage II squamous cell lung carcinoma. The sequencing used PBMCs, collected before any cancer treatment. This chain joins TRBV5-1 and TRBJ2-1, with 12 bases fitting TRBD2. The DNA of the CDR3 is TGCGCCAGCAGCCTCACTAGCGGGGGGAAGAATGAGCAGTTCTTC. Translated, it gives CASSLTSGGKNEQFF.